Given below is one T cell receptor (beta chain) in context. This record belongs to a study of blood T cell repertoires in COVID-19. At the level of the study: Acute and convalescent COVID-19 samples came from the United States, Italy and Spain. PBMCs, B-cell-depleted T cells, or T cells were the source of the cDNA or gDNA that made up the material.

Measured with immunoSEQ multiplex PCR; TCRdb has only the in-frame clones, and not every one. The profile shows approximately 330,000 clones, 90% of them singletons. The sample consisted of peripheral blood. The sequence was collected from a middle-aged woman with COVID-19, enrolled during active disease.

CDR3 protein: CASGGQGPNEAFF. CDR3 bases: TGTGCCAGTGGGGGACAGGGCCCTAATGAAGCTTTCTTT. V is TRBV19 and J is TRBJ1-1; 9 nucleotides align to TRBD1. This CDR3 has 13 residues. The V and J ends lost 8 bases and 7 bases, in that order; junction bases with no gene match: 8. Germline CDR1 LNHDA, CDR2 SQIVND (reference sequence).